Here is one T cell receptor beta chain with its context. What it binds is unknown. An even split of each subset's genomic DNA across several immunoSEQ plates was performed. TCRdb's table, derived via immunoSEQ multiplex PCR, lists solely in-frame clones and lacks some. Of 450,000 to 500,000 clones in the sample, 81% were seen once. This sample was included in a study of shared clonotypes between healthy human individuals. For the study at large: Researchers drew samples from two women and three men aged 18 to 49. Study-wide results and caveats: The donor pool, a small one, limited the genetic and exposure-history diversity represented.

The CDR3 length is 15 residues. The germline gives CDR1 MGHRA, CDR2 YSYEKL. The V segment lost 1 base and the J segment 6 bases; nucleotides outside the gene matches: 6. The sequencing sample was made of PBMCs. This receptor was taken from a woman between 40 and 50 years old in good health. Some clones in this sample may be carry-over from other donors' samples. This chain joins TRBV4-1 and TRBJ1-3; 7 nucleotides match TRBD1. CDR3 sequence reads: CASSQVFTGANTIYF. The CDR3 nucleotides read TGCGCCAGCAGCCAAGTATTTACAGGGGCAAACACCATATATTTT.